The 3 T cell receptor beta chains below were found in one sample sequenced in a study of cytomegalovirus exposure and HLA in healthy donors. This PCR relied on a set of 60 Vbeta primers and 13 Jbeta primers. Using immunoSEQ multiplex PCR, the repertoire was profiled, and TCRdb retains in-frame clones only, with some absent. Of 170,000 or so clones detected, roughly 78% appear once; the ten largest clones hold 0.69%. Input material: PBMCs. The receptors shown here come from a woman in her 40s in good health and CMV-seronegative.

This chain uses TRBV19 with TRBJ1-2; 9 positions agree with TRBD1. This CDR3 contains 14 residues. V shed 3 bases, J shed 3 bases, and the junction held 2 bases outside the gene matches. Germline CDR1 is LNHDA and CDR2 is SQIVND (reference sequence). CDR3 sequence (DNA): TGTGCCAGTAGTATCCGGGACAGGGACTATGGCTACACCTTC. It encodes CASSIRDRDYGYTF.

In nucleotides, the CDR3 is TGTGCCAGCAGCGGAACAGAGAACACCGGGGAGCTGTTTTTT. This codes for CASSGTENTGELFF. The chain combines TRBV7-9 with TRBJ2-2; D unclear. This CDR3 has 14 amino acids. Per the germline V gene, CDR1 is SEHNR and CDR2 is FQNEAQ (reference sequence). Trimming cost V 5 bases and J 1 base, with 8 bases left between them.

The V and J genes are TRBV5-4 and TRBJ1-2, with D possibly being TRBD1 (5 bases). Germline V lookup: CDR1 SGHNT, CDR2 YYREEE (reference sequence). V lost 0 bases and J 8 bases, leaving 14 bases between the germline ends. This CDR3 is 14 amino acids long. As DNA, the CDR3 is TGTGCCAGCAGCTTGGTTGGCAGGGAAAGGGGCTACACCTTC. Protein: CASSLVGRERGYTF.